These T cell receptor beta chains were read from a single sample in a study of breast tumors, draining lymph nodes, adjacent tissues. TCRdb re-derived calls from the multiplex PCR reads in MiXCR, one entry per CDR3 protein. The sample lists about 19,000 distinct CDR3 sequences, approximately 41% occurring once. Sequenced input: breast tumor tissue. The source is a female donor with breast cancer. Some clones in this sample may be carry-over from other donors' samples. Each CDR3 is given with its conserved first and last residue. Each record gives: J gene, V gene, CDR3 protein.

TRBJ2-7 TRBV11-2 CASSLASYRYEQYF
TRBJ1-5 TRBV10-3 CAISDEKLFFGSGTQHF
TRBJ2-2 TRBV20-1 CSARTSGRPPGELFF
TRBJ1-1 TRBV29-1 CSVEDGRTEAFF
TRBJ2-7 TRBV7-9 CASSHPRGTGEEQYF
TRBJ2-7 TRBV7-2 CASSLSGRAAYEQYF
TRBJ2-6 TRBV2 CASQGAGANVLTF
TRBJ1-1 TRBV10-3 CASGQGNTEAFF
TRBJ2-3 TRBV20-1 CSARDPNVRTDTQYF
TRBJ2-2 TRBV4-1 CASSQVSTPWELFF
TRBJ2-3 TRBV4-1 CASSQGDRGTDTQYF
TRBJ2-7 TRBV10-3 CAVSSRGDEQYF
TRBJ1-5 TRBV5-1 CASSAGTGNIHSNQPQHF
TRBJ2-1 TRBV19 CASSILAGNSYNEQFF
TRBJ2-7 TRBV9 CASSPSGQASYEQYF
TRBJ2-2 TRBV6-5 CASSSWTSGRNGELFF
TRBJ1-5 TRBV18 CASSQDRDQPQHF
TRBJ2-7 TRBV7-9 CASSSGQGGSYEQYF
TRBJ1-2 TRBV5-8 CASSLNSNYGYTF
TRBJ2-7 TRBV7-9 CASSHPLRDNSYEQYF
TRBJ2-7 TRBV20-1 CSARGASGKGYEQYF
TRBJ2-3 TRBV10-2 CASSESTRTGGRWDTQYF
TRBJ2-3 TRBV6-6 CASPKGLAGGILTDTQYF
TRBJ2-2 TRBV7-3 CASSLEITGELFF
TRBJ2-7 TRBV6-2/TRBV6-3 CASSYGDYYEQYF
TRBJ2-2 TRBV2 CASSVGQLLGGLFF
TRBJ2-3 TRBV6-2/TRBV6-3 CAAGGQGPSLGDTQYF
TRBJ1-2 TRBV6-5 CASSYTGATQNYGYTF
TRBJ2-5 TRBV7-9 CASSVVRSETPPETQYF
TRBJ2-7 TRBV6-5 CASSFRQGFNEQYF
TRBJ1-5 TRBV19 CASSIDLFGGANQPQHF
TRBJ2-7 TRBV2 CASSEKSYEQYF
TRBJ1-2 TRBV20-1 CSASVERGYTF
TRBJ1-4 TRBV28 CASSGPLQTLLFF
TRBJ2-3 TRBV7-3 CASSASGTSTDTQYF
TRBJ2-7 TRBV5-4 CASSSTVRLAEQYEQYF
TRBJ2-7 TRBV5-4 CASRSGLELSYEQYF
TRBJ1-4 TRBV6-6 CASSLTGGDATNEKLFF
TRBJ1-2 TRBV20-1 CSARSGTGNYGYTF
TRBJ2-1 TRBV5-8 CASSPGTPGYNEQFF
TRBJ1-5 TRBV28 CASRSPGGSNQPQHF
TRBJ1-2 TRBV7-8 CASSTPTEGPNYGYTF